This is a list of T cell receptor beta chains from one sample in a study of beta chain features in type 1 diabetes. The protocol was immunoSEQ multiplex PCR, while the TCRdb copy is restricted to in-frame clones and leaves out a portion. The table lists around 240,000 clones, around 16% of them singletons. The source material was naive CD4+ T cells from blood. These receptors were taken from a man younger than 45 with type 1 diabetes. Both conserved end residues are part of each CDR3. D genes are given only for firm matches. A clone size is listed for some rows: how often the clone was seen (once, few, many), or a class if it is expanded.

d_call,j_call,v_call,clone_size,cdr3_aa,cdr3_nt
.,TRBJ1-1,TRBV6-4,few,CASRLRQENTEAFF,TGTGCCAGCAGATTGAGACAGGAGAACACTGAAGCTTTCTTT
.,TRBJ1-1,TRBV9,.,CASSPMNTEAFF,TGTGCCAGCAGCCCGATGAACACTGAAGCTTTCTTT
TRBD2,TRBJ2-5,TRBV14,.,CASSPRDYIETQYF,TGTGCCAGCAGCCCTCGGGACTATATAGAGACCCAGTACTTC
TRBD1,TRBJ1-2,TRBV30,.,CAWRTGSLSYTF,TGTGCCTGGAGGACAGGGAGTTTGAGCTACACCTTC
TRBD2,TRBJ2-3,TRBV7-7,.,CASSLQAGVTDTQYF,TGTGCCAGCAGCCTCCAAGCGGGAGTCACAGATACGCAGTATTTT
.,TRBJ1-5,TRBV14,few,CASNQAGGGQPQHF,TGTGCCAGCAACCAAGCCGGCGGGGGCCAGCCCCAGCATTTT
.,TRBJ2-5,TRBV2,.,CASSEGGETQYF,TGTGCCAGCAGTGAAGGTGGAGAGACCCAGTACTTC
.,TRBJ2-1,TRBV7-6,few,CASSLVAGPNEQFF,TGTGCCAGCAGCTTAGTAGCCGGACCTAATGAGCAGTTCTTC
.,TRBJ2-1,TRBV9,.,CASSVRGTMGNEQFF,TGTGCCAGCAGCGTAAGAGGAACTATGGGCAATGAGCAGTTCTTC
TRBD1,TRBJ2-2,TRBV9,few,CASSVEYRDRGTGELFF,TGTGCCAGCAGCGTCGAATACCGGGACAGGGGAACCGGGGAGCTGTTTTTT
.,TRBJ1-1,TRBV7-2,.,CASSLIGAGMSEAFF,TGTGCCAGCAGCTTAATAGGGGCAGGAATGAGTGAAGCTTTCTTT
.,TRBJ2-1,TRBV15,.,CATSRDKIRGDEQFF,TGTGCCACCAGCAGAGATAAGATAAGGGGCGATGAGCAGTTCTTC
TRBD1,TRBJ1-2,TRBV4-1,few,CASSQGDSYYGYTF,TGCGCCAGCAGCCAGGGGGACAGTTACTATGGCTACACCTTC
TRBD2,TRBJ2-5,TRBV5-4,.,CASSLPLAGVEETQYF,TGTGCCAGCAGCTTACCACTAGCGGGAGTTGAAGAGACCCAGTACTTC
.,TRBJ1-1,TRBV7-9,few,CASSLALERNAEAFF,TGTGCCAGCAGCTTAGCGCTGGAACGGAACGCTGAAGCTTTCTTT
.,TRBJ1-1,TRBV29-1,few,CSAPSRGNPEAFF,TGCAGCGCCCCCTCCCGGGGTAACCCTGAAGCTTTCTTT
.,TRBJ2-7,TRBV30,.,CAWLSPDNIYEQYF,TGTGCCTGGCTATCCCCGGACAATATCTACGAGCAGTACTTC
TRBD2,TRBJ2-2,TRBV4-1,few,CASSQEGTSGGTGELFF,TGCGCCAGCAGCCAAGAGGGGACTAGTGGAGGGACCGGGGAGCTGTTTTTT
TRBD1,TRBJ2-2,TRBV30,few,CAWSRTGENTGELFF,TGTGCCTGGAGCCGGACAGGGGAGAACACCGGGGAGCTGTTTTTT
TRBD2,TRBJ2-5,TRBV30,few,CACQTLAGGPQETQYF,TGTGCCTGCCAAACCCTAGCGGGGGGACCCCAAGAGACCCAGTACTTC
TRBD2,TRBJ2-1,TRBV29-1,few,CSVEAPAGVLHYNEQFF,TGCAGCGTTGAAGCACCAGCGGGAGTCCTCCACTACAATGAGCAGTTCTTC
.,TRBJ2-7,TRBV9,.,CASSVGRGSYEQYF,TGTGCCAGCAGCGTAGGGAGGGGCTCCTACGAGCAGTACTTC
.,TRBJ1-1,TRBV30,few,CAWSQGPEAFF,TGTGCCTGGTCACAGGGTCCTGAAGCTTTCTTT
.,TRBJ2-1,TRBV4-2,few,CASSPGGTIPFF,TGTGCCAGCAGCCCCGGCGGAACTATACCGTTCTTC
TRBD1,TRBJ2-7,TRBV6-6,.,CASSRDRGLLNEQYF,TGTGCCAGCAGTCGGGACAGGGGGCTGTTGAACGAGCAGTACTTC
.,TRBJ2-5,TRBV5-1,.,CASSSSGQEETQYF,TGCGCCAGCAGCTCGTCCGGGCAGGAAGAGACCCAGTACTTC
TRBD1,TRBJ2-1,TRBV29-1,.,CSVSDRGLGNEQFF,TGCAGCGTTTCTGACAGGGGGCTAGGCAATGAGCAGTTCTTC
.,TRBJ2-3,TRBV5-4,few,CASSLSRGTDTQYF,TGTGCCAGCAGCTTGTCTCGGGGGACAGATACGCAGTATTTT
.,TRBJ2-1,TRBV29-1,few,CSVVQPFYNEQFF,TGCAGCGTTGTCCAGCCGTTTTACAATGAGCAGTTCTTC
.,TRBJ1-3,TRBV10-3,few,CAISESMGSGNTIYF,TGTGCCATCAGTGAGTCGATGGGTTCGGGAAACACCATATATTTT
.,TRBJ1-2,TRBV30,.,CAWSEQGYGYTF,TGTGCCTGGAGTGAACAGGGCTATGGCTACACCTTC
TRBD1,TRBJ1-5,TRBV5-1,.,CASSPGQGSNQPQHF,TGCGCCAGCAGCCCCGGACAGGGAAGCAATCAGCCCCAGCATTTT
TRBD2,TRBJ2-1,TRBV29-1,few,CSVDSKTRTSGYNEQFF,TGCAGCGTAGATTCTAAGACTCGGACTAGCGGCTACAATGAGCAGTTCTTC
.,TRBJ2-1,TRBV12-5,few,CASGLRFNEQFF,TGTGCTAGTGGTTTACGATTCAATGAGCAGTTCTTC
.,TRBJ2-7,TRBV30,few,CAWSVWQGNYEQYF,TGTGCCTGGAGTGTATGGCAGGGGAACTACGAGCAGTACTTC
.,TRBJ2-7,TRBV11-2,.,CASTKAPYEQYF,TGTGCCAGCACCAAAGCCCCCTACGAGCAGTACTTC
TRBD2,TRBJ2-1,TRBV7-2,few,CASSFSGNGEQFF,TGTGCCAGCAGCTTTAGCGGGAACGGTGAGCAGTTCTTC
TRBD1,TRBJ1-2,TRBV27,.,CASSLRGQEFGYTF,TGTGCCAGCAGTTTAAGGGGACAGGAGTTTGGCTACACCTTC
TRBD1,TRBJ2-1,TRBV5-1,few,CASSLTGTADNEQFF,TGCGCCAGCAGCTTGACCGGGACAGCAGACAATGAGCAGTTCTTC
.,TRBJ2-7,TRBV29-1,few,CSALIGRNEQYF,TGCAGCGCCCTTATCGGGAGAAACGAGCAGTACTTC
.,TRBJ2-5,TRBV7-2,.,CASSFTQETQYF,TGTGCCAGCAGCTTTACTCAAGAGACCCAGTACTTC
TRBD2,TRBJ2-1,TRBV13,.,CASSPRLAGVPYNEQFF,TGTGCCAGCAGCCCCCGACTAGCGGGAGTACCCTACAATGAGCAGTTCTTC
.,TRBJ1-4,TRBV2,.,CASSWTEDEKLFF,TGTGCCAGCTCTTGGACAGAAGATGAAAAACTGTTTTTT
.,TRBJ2-1,TRBV10-3,few,CAISARGAAYNEQFF,TGTGCCATCAGTGCTAGGGGAGCGGCCTACAATGAGCAGTTCTTC
.,TRBJ2-1,TRBV9,few,CASSGAQGNEQFF,TGTGCCAGCAGCGGAGCCCAGGGGAATGAGCAGTTCTTC
.,TRBJ2-4,TRBV7-8,few,CASSGDLAKNIQYF,TGTGCCAGTTCAGGGGACTTAGCCAAAAACATTCAGTACTTC
TRBD1,TRBJ1-1,TRBV14,.,CASSPWTGRSTEAFF,TGTGCCAGCAGCCCCTGGACAGGGCGCTCCACTGAAGCTTTCTTT
TRBD2,TRBJ2-7,TRBV2,.,CASNVAGGPYEQYF,TGTGCCAGCAATGTAGCGGGAGGGCCTTACGAGCAGTACTTC
.,TRBJ2-2,TRBV9,.,CASSVGTPLNTGELFF,TGTGCCAGCAGCGTAGGTACCCCATTGAACACCGGGGAGCTGTTTTTT
TRBD1,TRBJ2-5,TRBV4-1,.,CASSQRQGAWETQYF,TGCGCCAGCAGCCAGAGACAGGGGGCTTGGGAGACCCAGTACTTC
TRBD1,TRBJ1-5,TRBV28,.,CASRTATGDNQPQHF,TGTGCCAGCAGGACGGCGACAGGGGATAATCAGCCCCAGCATTTT